This paragraph covers one T cell receptor (beta chain) sequence. V was pared by 3 bases and J by 7 bases, with 9 bases of the junction left unmatched. The CDR3 has 16 amino acids. Germline V gene data show CDR1 as MGHRA and CDR2 as YSYEKL. Method: immunoSEQ multiplex PCR; TCRdb's copy keeps in-frame clones and lacks some. Of around 63,000 clones in the sample, approximately 92% were seen once. This specimen belongs to a study of technical replicates of blood from a handful of donors. The sequenced sample was PBMCs. The TCR sequence derives from a human donor in good health. Some clones in this sample may be carry-over from other donors' samples. The chain has TRBV4-1 and TRBJ2-1; 10 bases match TRBD2. This CDR3 is CASSHPTSGLSNEQFF. CDR3 sequence (DNA): TGCGCCAGCAGCCACCCGACTAGCGGGTTATCTAATGAGCAGTTCTTC.